This T cell receptor (beta chain) emerged from a study of blood T cell repertoires in COVID-19. Across the study: Acute and convalescent COVID-19 specimens originated in the United States, Italy and Spain.

Per germline, CDR1 MNHNS and CDR2 SASEGT. Trimming left V 3 bases short and J 9 bases short, with 12 bases between. CDR3 length: 13 amino acids. Clones were sequenced by immunoSEQ multiplex PCR, and TCRdb holds only the in-frame ones, with some missing. The repertoire holds approximately 140,000 clones, with roughly 84% as singletons. The chain employs TRBV6-1 and TRBJ1-5, with D possibly being TRBD1 (6 bases). Sequenced sample: peripheral blood. The receptor's source is a man younger than 45 with COVID-19, enrolled during active disease. The CDR3 protein is CASSDRDIGPQHF. DNA for the CDR3: TGTGCCAGCAGTGACCGGGACATAGGGCCCCAGCATTTT.